This TCR beta chain was retrieved from a study of T cells expressing NK-cell markers. Broader study findings: The contribution of dominant NKG2C+ clonotypes to CD8+ T cells in roughly six donors was roughly 1.0-8%.

The CDR3 sequence is 17 residues long. CDR1 DFQATT and CDR2 SNEGSKA come from the germline V gene (reference sequence). After re-calling the 5' RACE reads, TCRdb lists one entry per CDR3 protein, DNA absent. This sample's table reports some 460,000 distinct CDR3 sequences. Concerning this clonotype: Its cognate antigen is unknown.

The material sequenced was blood T cells: a sorted CD56 or NKG2C T cell subset, CD4+ or CD8+ T cells, or bulk PBMC T cells (not recorded which). This TCR was sampled from a woman aged 50 to 60 in good health. The gene calls are TRBV20-1 and TRBJ1-6; lacking DNA, the TRBD1 call made by TCRdb goes unchecked. CDR3 in amino acids: CSARDAADRGWNSPLHF.